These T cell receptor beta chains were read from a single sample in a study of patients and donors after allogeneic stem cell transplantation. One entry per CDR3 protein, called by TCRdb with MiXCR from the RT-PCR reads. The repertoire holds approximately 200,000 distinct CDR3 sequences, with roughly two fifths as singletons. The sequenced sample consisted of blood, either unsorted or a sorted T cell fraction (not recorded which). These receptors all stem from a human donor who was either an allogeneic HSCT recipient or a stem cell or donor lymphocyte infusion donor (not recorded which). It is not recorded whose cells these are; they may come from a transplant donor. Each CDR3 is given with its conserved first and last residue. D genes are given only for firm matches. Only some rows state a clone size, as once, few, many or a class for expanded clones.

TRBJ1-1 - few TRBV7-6 TGTGCCAGCAGCTTGGGAACAGGGCCGAGTACAATGAACACTGAAGCTTTCTTT CASSLGTGPSTMNTEAFF
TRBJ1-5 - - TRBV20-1 TGCAGTGCTACTGAGGGGGTCTGGCAGCCCCAGCATTTT CSATEGVWQPQHF
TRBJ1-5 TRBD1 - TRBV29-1 TGCAGCGTTGAAGTAGGACAGGGTGGTCAGCCCCAGCATTTT CSVEVGQGGQPQHF
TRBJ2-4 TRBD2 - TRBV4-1 TGCGCCAGCAGCAAAGGACTAGCGGGGGCTCCCCCCAAAAACATTCAGTACTTC CASSKGLAGAPPKNIQYF
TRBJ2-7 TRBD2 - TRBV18 TGTGCCAGCTCACCCGATGATATCGGACTAGCGGGAGAACGGTACGAGCAGTACTTC CASSPDDIGLAGERYEQYF
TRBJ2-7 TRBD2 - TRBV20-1 TGCAGTGCTAGATCCGGGACTAGCGGCTACGAGCAGTACTTC CSARSGTSGYEQYF
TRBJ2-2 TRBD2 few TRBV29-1 TGCAGCGTTGACGGGGGGTCGGGCACCGGGGAGCTGTTTTTT CSVDGGSGTGELFF
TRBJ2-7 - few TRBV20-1 TGCAGTGTTCAAAAGGGTCCCCCCTACGAGCAGTACTTC CSVQKGPPYEQYF
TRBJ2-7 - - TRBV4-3 TGCGCCAGCAGCCAAGAAAGGGGTCCGGGCTACGAGCAGTACTTC CASSQERGPGYEQYF
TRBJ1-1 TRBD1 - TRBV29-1 TGCAGCGTTGCAGGGGGCCGGTACACTGAAGCTTTCTTT CSVAGGRYTEAFF